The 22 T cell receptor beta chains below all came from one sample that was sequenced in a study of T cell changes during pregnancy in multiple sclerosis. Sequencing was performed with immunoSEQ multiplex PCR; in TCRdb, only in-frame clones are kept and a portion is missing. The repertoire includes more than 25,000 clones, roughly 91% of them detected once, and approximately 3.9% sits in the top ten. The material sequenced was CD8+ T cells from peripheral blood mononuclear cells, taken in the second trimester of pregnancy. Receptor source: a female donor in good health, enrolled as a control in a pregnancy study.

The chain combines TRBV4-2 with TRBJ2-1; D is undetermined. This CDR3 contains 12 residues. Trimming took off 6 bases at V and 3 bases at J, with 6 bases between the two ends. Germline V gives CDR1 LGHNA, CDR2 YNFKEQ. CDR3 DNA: TGTGCCAGCAGTTCTTACTACAATGAGCAGTTCTTC. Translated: CASSSYYNEQFF.

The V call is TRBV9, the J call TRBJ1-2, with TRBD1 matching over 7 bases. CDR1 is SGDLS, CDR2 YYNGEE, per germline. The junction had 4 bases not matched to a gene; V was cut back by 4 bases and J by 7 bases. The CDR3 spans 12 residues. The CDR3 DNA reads TGTGCCAGCAGCTCAAACAGGGGTGGCTACACCTTC. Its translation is CASSSNRGGYTF.

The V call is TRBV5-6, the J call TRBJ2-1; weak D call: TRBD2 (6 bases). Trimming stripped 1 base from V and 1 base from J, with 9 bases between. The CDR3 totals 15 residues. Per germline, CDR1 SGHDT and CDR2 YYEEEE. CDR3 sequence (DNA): TGTGCCAGCAGCTTGTTGCGGGGATCCTACAATGAGCAGTTCTTC. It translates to CASSLLRGSYNEQFF.

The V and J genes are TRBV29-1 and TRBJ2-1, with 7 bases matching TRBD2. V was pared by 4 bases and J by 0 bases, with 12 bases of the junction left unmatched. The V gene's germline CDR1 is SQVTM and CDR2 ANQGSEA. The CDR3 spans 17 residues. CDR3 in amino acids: CSVVGGTQASSYNEQFF. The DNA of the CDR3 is TGCAGCGTTGTCGGGGGGACTCAGGCAAGCTCCTACAATGAGCAGTTCTTC.

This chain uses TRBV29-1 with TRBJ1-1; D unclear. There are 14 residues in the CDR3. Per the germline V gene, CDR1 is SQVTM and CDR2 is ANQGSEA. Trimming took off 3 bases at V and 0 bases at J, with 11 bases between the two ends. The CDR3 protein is CSVDGTSMNTEAFF. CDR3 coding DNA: TGCAGCGTTGATGGCACAAGTATGAACACTGAAGCTTTCTTT.

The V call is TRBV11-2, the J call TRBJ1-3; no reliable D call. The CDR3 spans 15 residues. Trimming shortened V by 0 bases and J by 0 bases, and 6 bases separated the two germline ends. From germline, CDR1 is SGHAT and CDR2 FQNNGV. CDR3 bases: TGTGCCAGCAGCTTAGAGTTCAGCTCTGGAAACACCATATATTTT. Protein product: CASSLEFSSGNTIYF.

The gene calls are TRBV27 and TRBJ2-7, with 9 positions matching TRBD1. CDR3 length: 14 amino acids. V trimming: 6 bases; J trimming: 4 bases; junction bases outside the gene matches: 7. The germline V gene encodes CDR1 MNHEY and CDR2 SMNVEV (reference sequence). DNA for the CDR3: TGTGCCAGCAGCCCAGGGACAGGGAAATACGAGCAGTACTTC. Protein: CASSPGTGKYEQYF.

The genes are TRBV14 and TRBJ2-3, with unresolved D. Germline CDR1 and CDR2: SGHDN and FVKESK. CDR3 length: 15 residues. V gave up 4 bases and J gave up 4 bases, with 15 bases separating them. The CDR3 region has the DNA TGTGCCAGCAGCCCTCGAGGCCCCAGCGCAGATACGCAGTATTTT. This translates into CASSPRGPSADTQYF.

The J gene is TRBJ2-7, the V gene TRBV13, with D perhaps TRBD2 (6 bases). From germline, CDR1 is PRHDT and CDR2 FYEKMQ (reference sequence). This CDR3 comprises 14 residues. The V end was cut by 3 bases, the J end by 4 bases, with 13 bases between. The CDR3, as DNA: TGTGCCAGCAGCTTGGAGGGAAGGGGATACGAGCAGTACTTC. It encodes CASSLEGRGYEQYF.

Here the CDR3 DNA reads TGTGCCAGCAGCGATGGACAGGATAGCAATCAGCCCCAGCATTTT. Protein product: CASSDGQDSNQPQHF. The rearrangement links TRBV5-5 to TRBJ1-5; 7 bases align to TRBD1. Losses at the gene ends were 4 bases for V and 0 bases for J; bases not matched to a gene: 4. CDR1 is SGHKS and CDR2 is YYEKEE in the germline V gene (reference sequence). CDR3 length equals 15 residues.

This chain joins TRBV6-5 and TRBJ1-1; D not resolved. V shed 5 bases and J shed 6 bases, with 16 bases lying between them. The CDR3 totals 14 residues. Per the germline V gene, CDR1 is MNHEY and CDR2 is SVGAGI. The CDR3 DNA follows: TGTGCCAGCAGTGAATCATCGAGTCCCGCTGAAGCTTTCTTT. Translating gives CASSESSSPAEAFF.

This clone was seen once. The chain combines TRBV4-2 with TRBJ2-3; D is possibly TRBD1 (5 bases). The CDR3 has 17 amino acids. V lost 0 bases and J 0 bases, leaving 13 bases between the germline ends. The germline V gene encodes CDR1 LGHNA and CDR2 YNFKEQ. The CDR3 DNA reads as TGTGCCAGCAGCCAAGAATCGGGCAGGGTGAGCACAGATACGCAGTATTTT. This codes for CASSQESGRVSTDTQYF.

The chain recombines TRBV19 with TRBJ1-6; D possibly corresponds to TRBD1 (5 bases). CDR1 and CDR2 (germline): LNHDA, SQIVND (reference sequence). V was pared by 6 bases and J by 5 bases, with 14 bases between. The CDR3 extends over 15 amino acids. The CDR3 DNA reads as TGTGCCAGTAGGCCTGGGGGGTCAAATAATTCACCCCTCCACTTT. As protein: CASRPGGSNNSPLHF.

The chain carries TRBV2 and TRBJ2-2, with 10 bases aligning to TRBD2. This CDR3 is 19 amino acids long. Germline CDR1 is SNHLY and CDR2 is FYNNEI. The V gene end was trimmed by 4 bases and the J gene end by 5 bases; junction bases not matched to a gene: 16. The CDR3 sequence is CASSGPQRGGLWETGELFF. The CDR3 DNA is TGTGCCAGCAGTGGGCCCCAGCGGGGGGGCTTGTGGGAGACCGGGGAGCTGTTTTTT.

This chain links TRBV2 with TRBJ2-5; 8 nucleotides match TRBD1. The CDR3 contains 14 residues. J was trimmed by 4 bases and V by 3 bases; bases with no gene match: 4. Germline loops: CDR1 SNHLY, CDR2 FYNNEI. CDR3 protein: CASSDGQGPETQYF. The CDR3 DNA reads TGTGCCAGCAGTGACGGACAGGGCCCAGAGACCCAGTACTTC. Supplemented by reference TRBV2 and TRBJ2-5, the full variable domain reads EPEVTQTPSHQVTQMGQEVILRCVPISNHLYFYWYRQILGQKVEFLVSFYNNEISEKSEIFDDQFSVERPDGSNFTLKIRSTKLEDSAMYFCASSDGQGPETQYFGPGTRLLVL.

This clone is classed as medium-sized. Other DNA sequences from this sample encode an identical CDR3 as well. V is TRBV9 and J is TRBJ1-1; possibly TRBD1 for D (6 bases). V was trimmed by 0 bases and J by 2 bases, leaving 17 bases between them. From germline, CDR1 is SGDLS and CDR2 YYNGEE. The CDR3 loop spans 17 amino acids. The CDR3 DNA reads TGTGCCAGCAGCGTAGGGGCAGGGGCGATCCGTAACACTGAAGCTTTCTTT. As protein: CASSVGAGAIRNTEAFF.

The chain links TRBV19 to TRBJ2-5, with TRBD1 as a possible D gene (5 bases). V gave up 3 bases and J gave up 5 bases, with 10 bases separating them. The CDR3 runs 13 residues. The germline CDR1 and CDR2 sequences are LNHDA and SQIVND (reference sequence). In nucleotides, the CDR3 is TGTGCCAGTAGTATGGGTCAGGGTGAGACCCAGTACTTC. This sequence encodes CASSMGQGETQYF. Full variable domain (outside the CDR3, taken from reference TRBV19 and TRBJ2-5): DGGITQSPKYLFRKEGQNVTLSCEQNLNHDAMYWYRQDPGQGLRLIYYSQIVNDFQKGDIAEGYSVSREKKESFPLTVTSAQKNPTAFYLCASSMGQGETQYFGPGTRLLVL.

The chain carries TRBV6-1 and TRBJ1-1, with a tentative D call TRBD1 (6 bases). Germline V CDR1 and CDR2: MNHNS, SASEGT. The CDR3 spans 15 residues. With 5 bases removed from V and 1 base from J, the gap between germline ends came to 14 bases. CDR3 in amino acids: CASSKQGFSNTEAFF. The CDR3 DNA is TGTGCCAGCAGTAAACAGGGTTTTTCGAACACTGAAGCTTTCTTT.

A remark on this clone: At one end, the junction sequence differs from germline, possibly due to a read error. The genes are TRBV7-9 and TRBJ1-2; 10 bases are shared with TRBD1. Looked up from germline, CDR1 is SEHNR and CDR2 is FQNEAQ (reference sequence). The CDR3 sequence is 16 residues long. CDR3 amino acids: CVSSPFPRDRGHGYTF. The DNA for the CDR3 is TGTGTCAGCAGCCCTTTTCCCCGGGACAGGGGACATGGCTACACCTTC.

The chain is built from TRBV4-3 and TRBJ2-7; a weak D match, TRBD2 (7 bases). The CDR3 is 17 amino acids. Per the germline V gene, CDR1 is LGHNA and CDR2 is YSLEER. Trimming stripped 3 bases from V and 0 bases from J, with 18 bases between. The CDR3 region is CASSHLTSGGLSYEQYF. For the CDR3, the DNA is TGCGCCAGCAGCCACTTAACCTCGGGGGGCCTCTCCTACGAGCAGTACTTC.

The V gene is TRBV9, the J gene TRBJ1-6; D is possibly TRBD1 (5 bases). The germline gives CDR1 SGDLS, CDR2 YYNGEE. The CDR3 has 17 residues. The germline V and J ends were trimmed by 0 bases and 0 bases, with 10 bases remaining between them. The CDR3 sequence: CASSVEEGSSYNSPLHF. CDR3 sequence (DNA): TGTGCCAGCAGCGTAGAGGAGGGGTCCTCCTATAATTCACCCCTCCACTTT.

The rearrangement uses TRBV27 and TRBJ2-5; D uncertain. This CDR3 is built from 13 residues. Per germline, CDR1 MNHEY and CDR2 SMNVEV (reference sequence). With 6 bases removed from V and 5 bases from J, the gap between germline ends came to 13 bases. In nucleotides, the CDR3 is TGTGCCAGCAGCTCTTATACTTGGGAGACCCAGTACTTC. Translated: CASSSYTWETQYF.